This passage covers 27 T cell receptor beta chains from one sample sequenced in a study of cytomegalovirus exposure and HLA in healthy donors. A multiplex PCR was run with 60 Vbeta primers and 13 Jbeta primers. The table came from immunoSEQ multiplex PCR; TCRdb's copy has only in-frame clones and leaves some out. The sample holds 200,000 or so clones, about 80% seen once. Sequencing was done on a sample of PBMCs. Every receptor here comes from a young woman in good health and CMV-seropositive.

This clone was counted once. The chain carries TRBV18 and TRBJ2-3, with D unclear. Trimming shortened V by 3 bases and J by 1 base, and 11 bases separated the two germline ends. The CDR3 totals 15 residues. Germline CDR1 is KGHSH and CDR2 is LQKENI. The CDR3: CASSPSGYGTDTQYF. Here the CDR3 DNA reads TGTGCCAGCTCACCTTCAGGATACGGCACAGATACGCAGTATTTT.

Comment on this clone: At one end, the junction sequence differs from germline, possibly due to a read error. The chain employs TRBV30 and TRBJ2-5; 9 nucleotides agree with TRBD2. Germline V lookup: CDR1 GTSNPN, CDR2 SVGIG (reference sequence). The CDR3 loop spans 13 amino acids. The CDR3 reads CAWSVGAGGASDF. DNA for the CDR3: TGTGCCTGGAGTGTTGGAGCGGGGGGTGCCTCGGACTTC. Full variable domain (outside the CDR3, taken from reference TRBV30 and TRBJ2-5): SQTIHQWPATLVQPVGSPLSLECTVEGTSNPNLYWYRQAAGRGLQLLFYSVGIGQISSEVPQNLSASRPQDRQFILSSKKLLLSDSGFYLCAWSVGAGGASDFGPGTRLLVL.

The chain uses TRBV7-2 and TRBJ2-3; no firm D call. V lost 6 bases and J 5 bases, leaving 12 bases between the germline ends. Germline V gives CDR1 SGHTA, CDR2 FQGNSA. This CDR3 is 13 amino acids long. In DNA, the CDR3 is TGTGCCAGCAGTCCAATTGTCGGAGATACGCAGTATTTT. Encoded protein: CASSPIVGDTQYF.

Here the CDR3 DNA reads TGTGCCAGCTCTATCCGGGGTCTCCAGCATTTT. As protein: CASSIRGLQHF. The chain uses TRBV2 and TRBJ1-5; D is undetermined. Germline V CDR1 and CDR2: SNHLY, FYNNEI. Trimming took off 8 bases at V and 12 bases at J, with 14 bases between the two ends. The CDR3 sequence is 11 residues long. Full variable domain (rest looked up from reference TRBV2 and TRBJ1-5): EPEVTQTPSHQVTQMGQEVILRCVPISNHLYFYWYRQILGQKVEFLVSFYNNEISEKSEIFDDQFSVERPDGSNFTLKIRSTKLEDSAMYFCASSIRGLQHFGDGTRLSIL.

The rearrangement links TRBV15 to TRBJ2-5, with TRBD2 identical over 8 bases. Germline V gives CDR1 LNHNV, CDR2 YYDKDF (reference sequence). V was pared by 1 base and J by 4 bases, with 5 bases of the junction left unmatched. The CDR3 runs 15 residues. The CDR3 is CATSRGGLVLETQYF. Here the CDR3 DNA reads TGTGCCACCAGCAGAGGGGGACTAGTCCTAGAGACCCAGTACTTC. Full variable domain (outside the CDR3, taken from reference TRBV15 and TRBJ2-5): DAMVIQNPRYQVTQFGKPVTLSCSQTLNHNVMYWYQQKSSQAPKLLFHYYDKDFNNEADTPDNFQSRRPNTSFCFLDIRSPGLGDTAMYLCATSRGGLVLETQYFGPGTRLLVL.

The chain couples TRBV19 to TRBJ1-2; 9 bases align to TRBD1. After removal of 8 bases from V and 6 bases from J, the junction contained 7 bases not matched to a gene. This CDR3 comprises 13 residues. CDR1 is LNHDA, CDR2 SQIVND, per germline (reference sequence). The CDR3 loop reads CASAPGTGNGYTF. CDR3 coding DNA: TGTGCCAGTGCTCCCGGGACAGGGAATGGCTACACCTTC.

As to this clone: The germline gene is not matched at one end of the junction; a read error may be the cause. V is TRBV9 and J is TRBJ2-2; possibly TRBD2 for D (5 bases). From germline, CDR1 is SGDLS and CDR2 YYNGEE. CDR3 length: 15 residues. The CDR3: CAGSVDGRGGGELFF. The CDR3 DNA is TGTGCCGGCAGCGTAGATGGCCGAGGAGGCGGGGAGCTGTTTTTT.

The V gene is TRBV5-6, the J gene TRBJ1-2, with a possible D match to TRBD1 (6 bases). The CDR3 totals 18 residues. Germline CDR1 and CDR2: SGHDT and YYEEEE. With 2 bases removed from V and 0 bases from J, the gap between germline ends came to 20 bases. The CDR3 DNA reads TGTGCCAGCAGCTTAATAACCGGGACAACGCCCTCTAACTATGGCTACACCTTC. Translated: CASSLITGTTPSNYGYTF. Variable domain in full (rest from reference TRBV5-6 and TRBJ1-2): DAGVTQSPTHLIKTRGQQVTLRCSPKSGHDTVSWYQQALGQGPQFIFQYYEEEERQRGNFPDRFSGHQFPNYSSELNVNALLLGDSALYLCASSLITGTTPSNYGYTFGSGTRLTVV.

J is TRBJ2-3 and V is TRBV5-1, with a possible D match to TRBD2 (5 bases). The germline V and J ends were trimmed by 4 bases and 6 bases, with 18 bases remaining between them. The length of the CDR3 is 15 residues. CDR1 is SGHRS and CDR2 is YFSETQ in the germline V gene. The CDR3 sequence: CASSLNTQRGDTQYF. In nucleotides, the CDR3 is TGCGCCAGCAGCCTCAATACCCAGAGAGGGGATACGCAGTATTTT.

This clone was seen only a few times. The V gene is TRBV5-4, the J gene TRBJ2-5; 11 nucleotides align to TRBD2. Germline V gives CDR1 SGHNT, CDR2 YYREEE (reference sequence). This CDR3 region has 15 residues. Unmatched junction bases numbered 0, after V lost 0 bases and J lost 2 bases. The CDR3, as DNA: TGTGCCAGCAGCTTGGTAGCGGGGGGGCAAGAGACCCAGTACTTC. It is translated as CASSLVAGGQETQYF.

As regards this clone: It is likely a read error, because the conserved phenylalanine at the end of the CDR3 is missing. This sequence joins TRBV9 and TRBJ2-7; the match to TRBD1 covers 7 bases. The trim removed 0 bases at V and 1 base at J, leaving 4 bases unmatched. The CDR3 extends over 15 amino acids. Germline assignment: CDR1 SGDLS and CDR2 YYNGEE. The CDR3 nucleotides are TGTGCCAGCAGCGTAGGTCAGGGGGTATCCTACGAGCAGTACCTC. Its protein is CASSVGQGVSYEQYL.

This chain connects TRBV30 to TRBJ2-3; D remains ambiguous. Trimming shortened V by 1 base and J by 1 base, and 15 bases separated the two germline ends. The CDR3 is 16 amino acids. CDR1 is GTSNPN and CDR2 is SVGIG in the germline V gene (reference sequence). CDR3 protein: CAWSEITVAGTDTQYF. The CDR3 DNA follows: TGTGCCTGGAGTGAAATCACAGTCGCAGGCACAGATACGCAGTATTTT.

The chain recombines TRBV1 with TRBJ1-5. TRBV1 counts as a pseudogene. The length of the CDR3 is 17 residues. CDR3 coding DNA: TGCACCAGCAGCCCCTCCGGGGGAGATTTTAGCAATCAGCCCCAGCATTTT. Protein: CTSSPSGGDFSNQPQHF.

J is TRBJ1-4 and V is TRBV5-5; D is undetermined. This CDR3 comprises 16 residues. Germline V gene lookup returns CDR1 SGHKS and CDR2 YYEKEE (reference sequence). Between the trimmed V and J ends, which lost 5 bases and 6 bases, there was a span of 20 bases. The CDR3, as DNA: TGTGCCAGCAGTCGTCTGAGAGACTCTGGGTATGAAAAACTGTTTTTT. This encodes CASSRLRDSGYEKLFF. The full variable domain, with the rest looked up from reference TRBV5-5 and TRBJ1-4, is DAGVTQSPTHLIKTRGQQVTLRCSPISGHKSVSWYQQVLGQGPQFIFQYYEKEERGRGNFPDRFSARQFPNYSSELNVNALLLGDSALYLCASSRLRDSGYEKLFFGSGTQLSVL.

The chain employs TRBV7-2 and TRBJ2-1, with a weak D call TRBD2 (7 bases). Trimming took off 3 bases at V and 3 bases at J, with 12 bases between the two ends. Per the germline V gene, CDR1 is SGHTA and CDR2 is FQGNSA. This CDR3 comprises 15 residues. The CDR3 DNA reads TGTGCCAGCAGCTTTGCGGGGGCCCACTACAATGAGCAGTTCTTC. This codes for CASSFAGAHYNEQFF.

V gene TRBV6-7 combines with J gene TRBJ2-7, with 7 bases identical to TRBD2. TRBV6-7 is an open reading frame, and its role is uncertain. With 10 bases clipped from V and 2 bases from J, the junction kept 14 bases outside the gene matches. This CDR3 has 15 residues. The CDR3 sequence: CATHIDAGEAYEQYF. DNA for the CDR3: TGTGCCACTCATATCGACGCGGGGGAAGCCTACGAGCAGTACTTC.

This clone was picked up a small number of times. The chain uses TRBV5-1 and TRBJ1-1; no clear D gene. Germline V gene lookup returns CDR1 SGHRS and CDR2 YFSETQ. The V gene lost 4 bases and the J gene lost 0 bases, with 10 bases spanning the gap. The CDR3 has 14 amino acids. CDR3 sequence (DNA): TGCGCCAGCAGCCCCTCAGTTCTGAACACTGAAGCTTTCTTT. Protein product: CASSPSVLNTEAFF.

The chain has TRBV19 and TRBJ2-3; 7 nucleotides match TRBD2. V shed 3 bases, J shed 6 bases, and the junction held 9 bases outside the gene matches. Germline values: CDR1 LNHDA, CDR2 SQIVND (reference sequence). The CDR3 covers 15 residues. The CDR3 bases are TGTGCCAGTAGTATTGAAGGACTAGTACATGATACGCAGTATTTT. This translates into CASSIEGLVHDTQYF.

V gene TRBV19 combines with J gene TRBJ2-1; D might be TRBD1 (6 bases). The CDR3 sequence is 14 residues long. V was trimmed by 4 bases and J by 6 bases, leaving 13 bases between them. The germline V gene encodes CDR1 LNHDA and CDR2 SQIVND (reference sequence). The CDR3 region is CASSTEQGFNEQFF. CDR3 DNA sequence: TGTGCCAGTAGTACCGAACAGGGTTTCAATGAGCAGTTCTTC.

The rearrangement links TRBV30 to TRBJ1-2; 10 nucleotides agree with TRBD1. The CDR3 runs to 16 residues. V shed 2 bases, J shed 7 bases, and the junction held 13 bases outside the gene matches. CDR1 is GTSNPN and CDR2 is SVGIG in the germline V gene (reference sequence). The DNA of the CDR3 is TGTGCCTGGAGTACTTTCCTGACAGGGGGCTCGAGTGGCTACACCTTC. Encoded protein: CAWSTFLTGGSSGYTF.

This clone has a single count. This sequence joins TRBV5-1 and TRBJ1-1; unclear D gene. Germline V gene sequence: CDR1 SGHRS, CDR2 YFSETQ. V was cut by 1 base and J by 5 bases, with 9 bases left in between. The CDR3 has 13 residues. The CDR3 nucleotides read TGCGCCAGCAGCTTGTCCGCGATGACTGAAGCTTTCTTT. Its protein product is CASSLSAMTEAFF.

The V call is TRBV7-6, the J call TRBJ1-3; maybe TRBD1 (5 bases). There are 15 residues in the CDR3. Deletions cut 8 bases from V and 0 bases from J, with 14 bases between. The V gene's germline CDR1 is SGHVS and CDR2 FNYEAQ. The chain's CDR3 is CASGRATSSGNTIYF. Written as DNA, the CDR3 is TGTGCCAGCGGCAGGGCTACGAGCTCTGGAAACACCATATATTTT. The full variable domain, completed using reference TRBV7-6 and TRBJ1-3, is GAGVSQSPRYKVTKRGQDVALRCDPISGHVSLYWYRQALGQGPEFLTYFNYEAQQDKSGLPNDRFSAERPEGSISTLTIQRTEQRDSAMYRCASGRATSSGNTIYFGEGSWLTVV.

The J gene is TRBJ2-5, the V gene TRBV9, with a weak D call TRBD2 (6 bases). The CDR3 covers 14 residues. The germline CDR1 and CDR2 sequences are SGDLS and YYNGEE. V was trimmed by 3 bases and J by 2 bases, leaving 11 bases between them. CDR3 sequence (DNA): TGTGCCAGCAGCGGCATTCGGGGGCAAGAGACCCAGTACTTC. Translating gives CASSGIRGQETQYF.

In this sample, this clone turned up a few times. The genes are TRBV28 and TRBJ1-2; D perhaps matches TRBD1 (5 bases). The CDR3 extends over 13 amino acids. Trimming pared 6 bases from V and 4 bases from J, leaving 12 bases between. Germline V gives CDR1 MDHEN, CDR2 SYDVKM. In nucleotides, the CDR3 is TGTGCCAGCAGAACAGGATATAGCTATGGCTACACCTTC. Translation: CASRTGYSYGYTF.

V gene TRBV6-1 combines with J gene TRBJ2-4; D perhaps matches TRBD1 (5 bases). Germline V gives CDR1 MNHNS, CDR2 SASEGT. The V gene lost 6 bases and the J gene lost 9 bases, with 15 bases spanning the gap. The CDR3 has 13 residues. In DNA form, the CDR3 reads TGTGCCAGCAGACTTGAGACAGTTACCATTCAGTACTTC. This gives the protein CASRLETVTIQYF.

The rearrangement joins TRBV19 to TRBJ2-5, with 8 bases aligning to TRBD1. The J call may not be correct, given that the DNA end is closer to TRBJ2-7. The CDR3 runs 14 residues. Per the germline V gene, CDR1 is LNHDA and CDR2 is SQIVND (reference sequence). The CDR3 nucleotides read TGTGCCAGTAGAACGACAGGGGACTCCTACGAGCAGTACTTC. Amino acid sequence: CASRTTGDSYEQYF.

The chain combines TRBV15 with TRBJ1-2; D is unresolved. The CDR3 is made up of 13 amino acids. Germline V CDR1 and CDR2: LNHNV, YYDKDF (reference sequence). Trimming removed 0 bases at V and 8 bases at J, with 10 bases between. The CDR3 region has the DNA TGTGCCACCAGCAGAGAACGGGTCCGGGGCTACACCTTC. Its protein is CATSRERVRGYTF.